The clone carrying this T cell receptor (beta chain) was counted between two and nine times. Its target is unknown. Profiling relied on immunoSEQ multiplex PCR, and the TCRdb table lists in-frame clones only, not all of them. The repertoire holds 64,000 or so clones, roughly four fifths seen once, with 0.88% in the top ten. The data stem from a study of memory CD4+ T cells and cytomegalovirus serostatus. The overall study: This sample comes from healthy Belgian adults, roughly 9 CMV seropositive, approximately 24 seronegative. Findings of the study overall: About two fifths of the roughly 150 known CMV-associated TCRbeta sequences appeared in CD4+ memory. Suggested: most of the CMV-linked TCR signature lies in CD4+ memory cells.

Single viable CD3+CD4+CD8-CD45RO+ cells were sorted as the memory CD4+ T cells. Donors' CMV status reflects serum IgG against pp150, pp28, p38, p52. This CDR3 has 13 amino acids. Germline CDR1 reads WNHNN; CDR2 reads SYGVQD (reference sequence). V was pared by 5 bases and J by 5 bases, with 4 bases of the junction left unmatched. The TCR originated in an adult in good health and CMV-seronegative. The chain is built from TRBV10-1 and TRBJ1-1; 8 bases match TRBD1. The sample comprised memory CD4+ T cells from blood. The CDR3 region is CASSLQGVTEAFF. The CDR3 DNA follows: TGCGCCAGCAGTTTACAGGGGGTGACTGAAGCTTTCTTT.